One sample yielded the 3 T cell receptor beta chains listed below, sequenced in a study of blood T cells in healthy people across ages. A second roughly 7 to 11 cycle PCR used barcoded and J-beta primers. TCRdb recomputed calls from the 5' RACE reads with MiXCR, one row per CDR3 protein. The sample carries over 1,500,000 distinct CDR3 sequences, about 50% recorded once. The sample taken for sequencing was blood. The receptors were gathered from a woman in her thirties or forties in good health.

The chain carries TRBV20-1 and TRBJ2-1, with TRBD2 matching over 15 bases. The trim removed 5 bases at V and 3 bases at J, leaving 17 bases unmatched. Germline CDR1 DFQATT, CDR2 SNEGSKA (reference sequence). This CDR3 contains 20 residues. As DNA, the CDR3 is TGCAGTGCTCAAGCCGGACTAGCGGGGGGGGCAGGGTCGGACTACAATGAGCAGTTCTTC. Translating it yields CSAQAGLAGGAGSDYNEQFF.

The V call is TRBV14, the J call TRBJ2-7; D is undetermined. Per germline, CDR1 SGHDN and CDR2 FVKESK. This CDR3 is built from 15 residues. The ends were cut back, 3 bases at V and 2 bases at J, with 14 bases in the middle. CDR3 residues: CASSQGAGFTYEQYF. CDR3 nucleotides: TGTGCCAGCAGCCAGGGTGCAGGTTTTACCTACGAGCAGTACTTC.

This clonotype was observed a single time. The DNA for the CDR3 is TGTGCCAGCAGTTACTCTACGGGGGAATCACCCCTCCACTTT. This gives the protein CASSYSTGESPLHF. This chain joins TRBV6-5 and TRBJ1-6; the D gene is possibly TRBD1 (5 bases). With 0 bases removed from V and 10 bases from J, the gap between germline ends came to 10 bases. CDR1 and CDR2 (germline): MNHEY, SVGAGI. The CDR3 contains 14 residues.